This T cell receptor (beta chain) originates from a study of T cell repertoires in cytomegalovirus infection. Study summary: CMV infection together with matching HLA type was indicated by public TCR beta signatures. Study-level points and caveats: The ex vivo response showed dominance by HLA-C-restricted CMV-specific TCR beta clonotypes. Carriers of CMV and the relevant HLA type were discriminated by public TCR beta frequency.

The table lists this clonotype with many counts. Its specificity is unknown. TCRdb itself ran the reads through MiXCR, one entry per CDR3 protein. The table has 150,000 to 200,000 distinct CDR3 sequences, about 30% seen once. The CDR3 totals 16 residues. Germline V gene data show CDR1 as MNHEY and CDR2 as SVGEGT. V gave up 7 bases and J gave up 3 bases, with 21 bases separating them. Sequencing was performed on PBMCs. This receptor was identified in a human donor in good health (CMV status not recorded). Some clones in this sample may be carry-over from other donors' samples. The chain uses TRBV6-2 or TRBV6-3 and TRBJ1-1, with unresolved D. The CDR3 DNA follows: TGTGCCAGCATTTTGAACATAGGGTCCCCTTACACTGAAGCTTTCTTT. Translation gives CASILNIGSPYTEAFF.